This note documents a single TCR beta chain sequence. The J segment lost 5 bases and the V segment lost 5 bases, leaving 10 bases of the junction unmatched. The CDR3 extends over 15 amino acids. The V gene's germline CDR1 is SGHAT and CDR2 FQNNGV. This specimen belongs to a study of cytomegalovirus exposure and HLA in healthy donors. 13 Jbeta primers and 60 Vbeta primers were used for the PCR. Assay: immunoSEQ multiplex PCR; the TCRdb copy retains only in-frame clones and omits some. The sample yields about 210,000 clones, 60% to 80% seen once. The TCR sequence derives from a male donor in good health and CMV-seronegative. Sequenced: PBMCs. The chain employs TRBV11-2 and TRBJ1-2; TRBD1 aligns across 8 bases. The CDR3 DNA reads TGTGCCAGCAGCGACAGACAGGGGCGGGATTATGGCTACACCTTC. As protein: CASSDRQGRDYGYTF.